This TCR beta chain was found in a study of vaccination and CD4 T cells after COVID-19 (dated by TCRdb to 2021 to 2024). About the full investigation: Convalescent patients had a positive SARS-CoV-2 result on nasal swab PCR, and of these patients, several had mild disease and one had severe disease. The convalescent cohort comprised six males and four females, including two Hispanic individuals, seven Caucasians, two Asians and one multiracial person. Participants received two doses of either the Pfizer-BioNTech BNT162b2 vaccine (n=8) or the Moderna mRNA-1273 vaccine (n=2). Post-COVID blood samples from convalescent patients were collected a median of around 110 days after diagnosis, with a range of 35 to 161 days. Post-vaccine blood samples were collected a median of 72 days after the second vaccine dose, ranging from about 13 to 241 days. Culture stimuli were overlapping spike peptide pools from SARS-CoV-2 and from the common cold coronaviruses HCoV-NL63, HCoV-OC43 and HCoV-229E. In control cultures, a CEFX viral epitope pool was used as positive control, an HIV-1 Nef peptide pool was used as negative control, or no peptide was added. In approximately ten COVID-19 convalescent patients and a handful of infection-naive healthy vaccine recipients, the spike-specific CD4+ TCR repertoire before mRNA vaccination was compared with the repertoire after mRNA vaccination. Overall study results and their limits: Of the vaccine-specific clones found in convalescent patients, nearly all (304 of 307) were mono-reactive for SARS-CoV-2 spike instead of being cross-reactive with common cold coronaviruses. The number of convalescent patients in the study was relatively small, and the study did not examine early timepoints following natural infection. In convalescent patients, a median roughly 83% of post-vaccine SARS-CoV-2-reactive clones were detected only after vaccination, and vaccine-specific priming was suggested by this finding. Although the median number of SARS-CoV-2-reactive clonotypes went up from 21 after infection to some 37 after vaccination, the increase was not significant.

In its sample, this clonotype was seen once. The antigen it recognizes is unknown. Qualities for individual bases were not recorded, and no much larger clone is one base off. Evidence from a single read is weak. The treatment or condition label of this sample denotes: 10-day PBMC culture with coronavirus spike peptide pools or control peptides (ViraFEST assay). The study used the ViraFEST assay, which expanded antigen-specific T cells with peptide pools and then identified expanded clonotypes by TCR sequencing. Positive SARS-CoV-2 PCR tests in the convalescent patients dated from March to December 2020, before Alpha, Beta and Delta variants emerged in the United States. Some 2 million PBMCs per well were cultured in IMDM with about 5% human AB serum and 8.5 to 10 IU/ml IL-2, plus 10 ug/ml peptide pools. Half of the culture medium was replaced with fresh IL-2-containing medium on days 3 and 7. After approximately 10 days of culture, CD4+ T cells were isolated by negative selection using the EasySep CD4+ T cell isolation kit. Ficoll-Paque Plus gradient centrifugation was used to isolate PBMCs from whole blood, and the isolated PBMCs were then either used fresh or cryopreserved at -140C. In general, triplicate wells were set up for every culture condition.

Libraries were made using PCR. DNA from cultured CD4+ T cells was subjected to TCR sequencing with the Oncomine TCR Beta short-read assay at the Johns Hopkins FTIC core. Genomic DNA was extracted from the cultured CD4+ T cells with the QIAamp micro DNA kit. Oncomine TCR Beta libraries from cultured CD4+ T cells were pooled using unique dual indexes and sequenced on an Illumina iSeq 100. The paper's processing steps were these. Non-productive sequences were removed, and CDR3s not starting with C, not ending with F or W, or shorter than 7 amino acids were discarded. The MANAFEST web application was used to identify antigen-specific clonotypes by comparing peptide-stimulated wells against reference wells and other culture wells. For a clone to be called positive, the clone needed an FDR below 0.05, an odds ratio above 5, and a productive frequency above 0.1% in at least two of three replicate wells. A clonotype counted as cross-reactive if it showed significant expansion both in the SARS-CoV-2 spike wells and in at least one common cold coronavirus spike condition. CDR3 homology was assessed with Levenshtein distances (stringdist) and unrooted phylogenetic trees (ape) in R version 3.6.1. The raw public data were reprocessed by TCRdb itself: fastp quality trimming at Q25, MiXCR clonotype calling, in-frame beta chains only. All rows with the same CDR3 protein become a single entry with the most common DNA and genes. The V and J calls and clone size come from TCRdb's table, not from the authors' own analysis. In this sample the table shows approximately 13,000 distinct CDR3 sequences, 30% to 50% of which occur a single time. The ten most abundant clones make up about 10% of the sample.

The CDR3 goes from the cysteine to the phenylalanine over 14 residues. Left in the record is the CDR3 DNA by itself, 42 bases read in frame from the first base. According to the germline V gene, CDR1 reads MNHNS and CDR2 reads SASEGT. Trimming takes 7 bases from V and 0 bases from J, and the germline ends sit 13 bases apart. This sequence uses TRBV6-1 and TRBJ2-7; no D segment can be confidently identified. This receptor was obtained from a human donor who had recovered from COVID-19. The sequenced sample was CD4+ T cells from blood, cultured in vitro. CDR3 protein: CASNFQAISYEQYF. The sequenced DNA is TGTGCCAGCAATTTTCAGGCCATCTCCTACGAGCAGTACTTC.